One and the same sample provided the 20 T cell receptor beta chains below, sequenced in a study of blood T cell repertoires in COVID-19. Assay: immunoSEQ multiplex PCR; the TCRdb copy retains only in-frame clones and omits some. The sample has about 140,000 clones; 70% to 90% are singletons. What was sequenced was peripheral blood. These TCRs come from a woman aged 60-70 years with acute or convalescent COVID-19.

This chain links TRBV6-6 with TRBJ2-7; 9 bases map to TRBD1. Looked up from germline, CDR1 is MNHNY and CDR2 is SVGAGI (reference sequence). Losses at the gene ends were 5 bases for V and 6 bases for J; bases not matched to a gene: 5. The CDR3 consists of 13 residues. The CDR3 DNA follows: TGTGCCAGCAGTACCTCGACAGGGGGCGAGCAGTACTTC. Residues: CASSTSTGGEQYF.

The chain recombines TRBV5-1 with TRBJ2-5, with a possible D match to TRBD2 (7 bases). Trimming took off 4 bases at V and 4 bases at J, with 23 bases between the two ends. The length of the CDR3 is 17 residues. Germline-derived CDR1 and CDR2 are SGHRS and YFSETQ. CDR3 sequence reads: CASSAGAGTHAGETQYF. For the CDR3, the DNA is TGCGCCAGCAGCGCGGGGGCCGGGACTCATGCCGGAGAGACCCAGTACTTC.

The V and J genes are TRBV11-2 and TRBJ1-2; 8 bases map to TRBD1. V trimming: 5 bases; J trimming: 4 bases; junction bases outside the gene matches: 9. The CDR3 length is 15 residues. Per germline, CDR1 SGHAT and CDR2 FQNNGV. The CDR3 bases are TGTGCCAGCAGCGAGGACAGGGTGAGGGTCTATGGCTACACCTTC. Translation gives CASSEDRVRVYGYTF.

The chain joins TRBV4-2 to TRBJ2-1; a weak D match, TRBD2 (5 bases). The CDR3 covers 15 residues. Germline V gene data show CDR1 as LGHNA and CDR2 as YNFKEQ. V was pared by 0 bases and J by 9 bases, with 15 bases between. The CDR3 DNA follows: TGTGCCAGCAGCCAAGAACCCGTGCTAGCTAGTGAGCAGTTCTTC. Amino acids: CASSQEPVLASEQFF.

V gene TRBV28 combines with J gene TRBJ2-3, with no clear D. CDR3 size: 15 residues. Germline CDR1 reads MDHEN; CDR2 reads SYDVKM. Trimming left V 2 bases short and J 4 bases short, with 13 bases between. CDR3 DNA sequence: TGTGCCAGCAGTTTAGTGTTACCTATTCCAGATACGCAGTATTTT. Its translation: CASSLVLPIPDTQYF.

This chain connects TRBV2 to TRBJ2-5; TRBD1 agrees at 11 bases. The CDR3 extends over 15 amino acids. V shed 7 bases and J 7 bases; nucleotides not matched to a gene: 11. Germline V CDR1 and CDR2: SNHLY, FYNNEI. The CDR3 is CASKRDRGMAVTQYF. The CDR3 nucleotides are TGTGCCAGCAAACGGGACAGGGGGATGGCAGTGACCCAGTACTTC.

The sample holds one count of this clone. The gene calls are TRBV7-6 and TRBJ2-1; TRBD1 might be the D (6 bases). The germline CDR1 and CDR2 sequences are SGHVS and FNYEAQ. There are 18 residues in the CDR3. Between the trimmed V and J ends, which lost 1 base and 0 bases, there was a span of 16 bases. Written as DNA, the CDR3 is TGTGCCAGCAGCTTAGGACCCCGGGACACGAGCTCCTACAATGAGCAGTTCTTC. Translated, it gives CASSLGPRDTSSYNEQFF.

This clone was seen once. V usage is TRBV5-1 and J usage is TRBJ1-2, with D hard to call. This CDR3 has 12 residues. V lost 3 bases and J lost 4, with 7 bases in between. Per germline, CDR1 SGHRS and CDR2 YFSETQ. CDR3 sequence: CASSSTVYGYTF. CDR3 bases: TGCGCCAGCAGCTCTACAGTCTATGGCTACACCTTC.

The chain carries TRBV5-5 and TRBJ1-3, with 7 positions matching TRBD1. Germline V gene lookup returns CDR1 SGHKS and CDR2 YYEKEE (reference sequence). The CDR3 runs to 14 residues. The junction had 3 bases not matched to a gene; V was cut back by 5 bases and J by 1 base. CDR3 bases: TGTGCCAGCAGTTTGACAGGGTCTGGAAACACCATATATTTT. Translating gives CASSLTGSGNTIYF. Supplemented by reference TRBV5-5 and TRBJ1-3, the full variable domain reads DAGVTQSPTHLIKTRGQQVTLRCSPISGHKSVSWYQQVLGQGPQFIFQYYEKEERGRGNFPDRFSARQFPNYSSELNVNALLLGDSALYLCASSLTGSGNTIYFGEGSWLTVV.

V is TRBV5-1 and J is TRBJ2-5, with a tentative D call TRBD2 (6 bases). Germline values: CDR1 SGHRS, CDR2 YFSETQ. CDR3 length: 15 residues. The V end was cut by 0 bases, the J end by 2 bases, with 11 bases between. CDR3 region: CASSLVSSAQETQYF. In DNA form, the CDR3 reads TGCGCCAGCAGCTTGGTTTCTAGCGCACAAGAGACCCAGTACTTC.

The rearrangement joins TRBV28 to TRBJ1-1; 9 nucleotides agree with TRBD1. J lost 11 bases, V lost 6 bases, and 13 bases had no gene match. The germline V gene has CDR1 MDHEN and CDR2 SYDVKM. This CDR3 has 14 amino acids. The CDR3 DNA sequence: TGTGCCAGCAGCGGTCCAGGACAGGGGCTGAGGGCTTTCTTT. Its translation is CASSGPGQGLRAFF.

V and J are TRBV7-2 and TRBJ1-1; 7 bases align to TRBD1. This CDR3 has 15 amino acids. V lost 0 bases, J lost 3 bases, and 4 bases stayed unmatched. CDR1 and CDR2 (germline): SGHTA, FQGNSA. DNA of the CDR3: TGTGCCAGCAGCTTAGCGTCAGGGGGGTACACTGAAGCTTTCTTT. Protein sequence: CASSLASGGYTEAFF.

The count of this clone is one. The V gene is TRBV30, the J gene TRBJ1-1, with 8 bases that match TRBD1. Germline CDR1 reads GTSNPN; CDR2 reads SVGIG (reference sequence). This CDR3 region has 13 residues. The ends lost 1 base at V and 11 bases at J; junction bases unmatched: 9. CDR3 residues: CAWSEDRGRGAFF. CDR3 bases: TGTGCCTGGAGTGAAGACAGGGGTCGAGGGGCTTTCTTT. Drawing the rest from reference TRBV30 and TRBJ1-1, the complete variable domain is SQTIHQWPATLVQPVGSPLSLECTVEGTSNPNLYWYRQAAGRGLQLLFYSVGIGQISSEVPQNLSASRPQDRQFILSSKKLLLSDSGFYLCAWSEDRGRGAFFGQGTRLTVV.

V is TRBV9 and J is TRBJ2-2; no clear D gene. V lost 0 bases and J lost 7, with 13 bases in between. CDR1 is SGDLS, CDR2 YYNGEE, per germline. CDR3 length: 15 amino acids. The CDR3 DNA reads TGTGCCAGCAGCGTAGGATTGCGGCTGAGCGGGGAGCTGTTTTTT. Its translation is CASSVGLRLSGELFF.

This rearrangement joins TRBV6-2 or TRBV6-3 to TRBJ1-2, with unresolved D. Trimming pared 2 bases from V and 6 bases from J, leaving 10 bases between. The CDR3 is made up of 13 amino acids. Germline assignment: CDR1 MNHEY and CDR2 SVGEGT. CDR3 sequence reads: CASSYALLNGYTF. The CDR3 DNA reads as TGTGCCAGCAGTTACGCCTTACTGAATGGCTACACCTTC.

The chain joins TRBV19 to TRBJ1-5; D ambiguous. The germline CDR1 and CDR2 sequences are LNHDA and SQIVND (reference sequence). Trimming cost V 3 bases and J 0 bases, with 15 bases left between them. The CDR3 runs to 17 residues. The DNA of the CDR3 is TGTGCCAGTAGTATTCAAAACAGCCATTATAGCAATCAGCCCCAGCATTTT. This encodes CASSIQNSHYSNQPQHF.

As concerns this clone: Germline is not matched at one junction end, which may reflect a read error. The gene calls are TRBV7-7 and TRBJ2-1; no reliable D call. The CDR3 is made up of 13 amino acids. The germline gives CDR1 SSHAT, CDR2 FNYEAQ (reference sequence). The CDR3 DNA is TGTGCTAGCAGCTTAGCCCCAGGAACAGAGCAGTTCTTC. This codes for CASSLAPGTEQFF.

This chain links TRBV11-1 with TRBJ2-2; D gene unclear. The germline CDR1 and CDR2 sequences are SGHAT and FQDESV (reference sequence). Between the trimmed V and J ends, which lost 5 bases and 4 bases, there was a span of 8 bases. The CDR3 contains 13 residues. CDR3 in amino acids: CASSLYSTGELFF. The CDR3 DNA sequence: TGTGCCAGCAGCCTTTACAGCACCGGGGAGCTGTTTTTT.

CDR3 region: CASSGKGGQAFF. CDR3 DNA: TGTGCCAGCAGTGGAAAGGGGGGGCAGGCTTTCTTT. The chain combines TRBV12-3 or TRBV12-4 with TRBJ1-1; a weak D match, TRBD1 (6 bases). V lost 5 bases and J 11 bases, leaving 15 bases between the germline ends. The CDR3 contains 12 residues.

This clone was detected only once. The rearrangement joins TRBV29-1 to TRBJ2-5, with a tentative D call TRBD1 (6 bases). Trimming shortened V by 6 bases and J by 2 bases, and 10 bases separated the two germline ends. CDR1 is SQVTM and CDR2 is ANQGSEA in the germline V gene. This CDR3 region has 12 residues. The DNA for the CDR3 is TGCAGCGTGGGGGCGGAGCAAGAGACCCAGTACTTC. Residues: CSVGAEQETQYF.